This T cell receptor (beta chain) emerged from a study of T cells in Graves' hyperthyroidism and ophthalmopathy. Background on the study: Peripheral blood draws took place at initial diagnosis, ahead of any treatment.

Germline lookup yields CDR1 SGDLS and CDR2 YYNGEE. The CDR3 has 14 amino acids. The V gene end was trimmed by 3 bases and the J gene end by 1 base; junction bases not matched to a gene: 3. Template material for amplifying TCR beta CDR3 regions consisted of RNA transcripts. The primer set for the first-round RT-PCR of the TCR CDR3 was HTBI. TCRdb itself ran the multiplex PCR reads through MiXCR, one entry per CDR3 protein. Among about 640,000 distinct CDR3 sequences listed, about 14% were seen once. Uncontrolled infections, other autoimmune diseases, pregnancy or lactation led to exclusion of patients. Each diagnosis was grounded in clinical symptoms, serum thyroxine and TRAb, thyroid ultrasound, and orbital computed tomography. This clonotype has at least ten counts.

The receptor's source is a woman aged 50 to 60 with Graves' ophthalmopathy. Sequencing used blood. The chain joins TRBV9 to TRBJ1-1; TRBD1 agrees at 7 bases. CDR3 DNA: TGTGCCAGCAGCGGAGGACAGGCGAACACTGAAGCTTTCTTT. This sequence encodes CASSGGQANTEAFF.